The next 20 T cell receptor beta chains were all read from a single sample in a study of technical replicates of blood from a few donors. The assay was immunoSEQ multiplex PCR, and TCRdb's table has in-frame clones only and misses some. The table includes some 74,000 clones, roughly 95% detected once. The sample consisted of T cells isolated from PBMCs. These receptors were taken from a human donor in good health.

V usage is TRBV15 and J usage is TRBJ1-5; 7 bases are a match to TRBD1. The germline V gene has CDR1 LNHNV and CDR2 YYDKDF (reference sequence). Trimming removed 1 base from V and 9 bases from J; junction bases left unmatched: 12. The CDR3 totals 16 residues. The CDR3 DNA reads as TGTGCCACCAGCAGAGTCCGGACAGGACTCGAGGGGCCCCAGCATTTT. It specifies CATSRVRTGLEGPQHF.

The rearrangement links TRBV19 to TRBJ1-1; 7 nucleotides line up with TRBD1. This CDR3 comprises 14 residues. Germline assignment: CDR1 LNHDA and CDR2 SQIVND (reference sequence). With 7 bases clipped from V and 4 bases from J, the junction kept 9 bases outside the gene matches. The CDR3 protein is CASTKQGKSTEAFF. For the CDR3, the DNA is TGTGCCAGTACAAAACAGGGGAAGAGCACTGAAGCTTTCTTT.

The rearrangement joins TRBV10-1 to TRBJ2-1; possible D gene TRBD1, 6 bases. The CDR3 spans 17 residues. The V end was cut by 4 bases, the J end by 6 bases, with 22 bases between. Germline V gives CDR1 WNHNN, CDR2 SYGVQD (reference sequence). CDR3 residues: CASSARRGQLEVNEQFF. CDR3 bases: TGCGCCAGCAGTGCGCGACGTGGACAGCTCGAGGTCAATGAGCAGTTCTTC.

V usage is TRBV15 and J usage is TRBJ2-7, with TRBD2 identical over 12 bases. Germline CDR1 reads LNHNV; CDR2 reads YYDKDF (reference sequence). After removal of 5 bases from V and 0 bases from J, the junction contained 8 bases not matched to a gene. CDR3 length: 17 residues. CDR3 region: CATSGWTSGNSSYEQYF. Written as DNA, the CDR3 is TGTGCCACCAGCGGCTGGACTAGCGGGAACAGCTCCTACGAGCAGTACTTC. Variable domain in full (rest from reference TRBV15 and TRBJ2-7): DAMVIQNPRYQVTQFGKPVTLSCSQTLNHNVMYWYQQKSSQAPKLLFHYYDKDFNNEADTPDNFQSRRPNTSFCFLDIRSPGLGDTAMYLCATSGWTSGNSSYEQYFGPGTRLTVT.

The rearrangement joins TRBV29-1 to TRBJ1-1; 7 bases line up with TRBD1. The CDR3 is 12 amino acids. V shed 3 bases, J shed 11 bases, and the junction held 9 bases outside the gene matches. CDR1 and CDR2 (germline): SQVTM, ANQGSEA. The CDR3 region has the DNA TGCAGCGTTGAGGGGACAGAACGGGGGGCTTTCTTT. Encoded protein: CSVEGTERGAFF. The full variable domain, in which reference TRBV29-1 and TRBJ1-1 provide the parts outside the CDR3, is SAVISQKPSRDICQRGTSLTIQCQVDSQVTMMFWYRQQPGQSLTLIATANQGSEATYESGFVIDKFPISRPNLTFSTLTVSNMSPEDSSIYLCSVEGTERGAFFGQGTRLTVV.

The chain carries TRBV4-1 and TRBJ2-1, with 7 bases aligning to TRBD2. The CDR3 consists of 16 residues. CDR1 and CDR2 (germline): MGHRA, YSYEKL. Trimming at V came to 1 base and at J to 3 bases, leaving 6 bases not matched to a gene. The CDR3 nucleotides read TGCGCCAGCAGCCAAGCTATCCAGCGGGACTACAATGAGCAGTTCTTC. Residues: CASSQAIQRDYNEQFF.

V gene TRBV7-9 combines with J gene TRBJ2-2; 10 bases align to TRBD1. The V gene end was trimmed by 6 bases and the J gene end by 4 bases; junction bases not matched to a gene: 2. The CDR3 runs to 14 residues. CDR1 SEHNR and CDR2 FQNEAQ come from the germline V gene (reference sequence). This chain's CDR3 is CASSGTGVTGELFF. CDR3 sequence (DNA): TGTGCCAGCAGTGGGACAGGGGTCACCGGGGAGCTGTTTTTT.

The chain joins TRBV29-1 to TRBJ1-1, with D possibly being TRBD1 (6 bases). CDR1 is SQVTM, CDR2 ANQGSEA, per germline. Trimming removed 3 bases at V and 3 bases at J, with 11 bases between. The CDR3 consists of 13 residues. The CDR3 loop is CSVDRGGHTEAFF. In DNA, the CDR3 is TGCAGCGTTGATCGCGGGGGGCACACTGAAGCTTTCTTT.

This chain joins TRBV6-5 and TRBJ1-1; 9 nucleotides line up with TRBD1. The CDR3 is made up of 14 amino acids. Per the germline V gene, CDR1 is MNHEY and CDR2 is SVGAGI. The V gene end was trimmed by 2 bases and the J gene end by 8 bases; junction bases not matched to a gene: 6. CDR3 sequence: CASSYGQGTGEAFF. DNA of the CDR3: TGTGCCAGCAGTTACGGACAGGGGACGGGGGAAGCTTTCTTT.

The chain has TRBV25-1 and TRBJ2-5; TRBD1 aligns across 8 bases. The CDR3 is 16 residues long. J gave up 5 bases and V 5 bases, and 13 bases lay outside the gene matches. Germline loops: CDR1 MGHDK, CDR2 SYGVNS. CDR3 region: CASSPRTGGKGETQYF. DNA of the CDR3: TGTGCCAGCAGTCCGCGAACAGGGGGGAAGGGGGAGACCCAGTACTTC.

The chain employs TRBV9 and TRBJ2-7, with 9 bases identical to TRBD2. Trimming took 3 bases from V and 2 from J; bases not matched to a gene: 3. The CDR3 consists of 14 residues. Germline V gene data show CDR1 as SGDLS and CDR2 as YYNGEE. CDR3: CASSETSGPYEQYF. The CDR3 DNA follows: TGTGCCAGCAGCGAGACTAGCGGCCCCTACGAGCAGTACTTC.

The J gene is TRBJ2-7, the V gene TRBV27; D might be TRBD2 (6 bases). Trimming left V 7 bases short and J 7 bases short, with 20 bases between. The CDR3 is made up of 14 amino acids. In germline, CDR1 is MNHEY, CDR2 SMNVEV (reference sequence). The CDR3 here is CASTEGLSAGEQYF. In DNA form, the CDR3 reads TGTGCCAGCACCGAGGGATTGTCCGCGGGGGAGCAGTACTTC.

This clone was observed once. The V gene is TRBV5-1, the J gene TRBJ1-2; TRBD1 is a possible D gene (5 bases). The CDR3 runs to 17 residues. Germline CDR1 SGHRS, CDR2 YFSETQ. Trimming removed 0 bases from V and 4 bases from J, with 19 bases in between. This CDR3 reads CASSLAADRGLFYGYTF. In DNA form, the CDR3 reads TGCGCCAGCAGCTTGGCCGCAGACAGAGGTTTATTCTATGGCTACACCTTC.

The rearrangement links TRBV20-1 to TRBJ1-1; tentatively, D is TRBD1 (5 bases). There are 11 residues in the CDR3. Trimming removed 4 bases from V and 10 bases from J, with 13 bases in between. Germline lookup yields CDR1 DFQATT and CDR2 SNEGSKA (reference sequence). This chain's CDR3 is CSATTEDLAFF. The CDR3 DNA reads TGCAGTGCTACGACAGAAGATTTAGCTTTCTTT.

The rearrangement uses TRBV29-1 and TRBJ1-2; 10 bases are shared with TRBD1. In germline, CDR1 is SQVTM, CDR2 ANQGSEA. The CDR3 is 16 amino acids. V lost 0 bases, J lost 1 base, and 5 bases stayed unmatched. As DNA, the CDR3 is TGCAGCGTTGAAGATCCCCGGGACAGGGGTAACTATGGCTACACCTTC. It is translated as CSVEDPRDRGNYGYTF.

V usage is TRBV4-2 and J usage is TRBJ2-3, with 14 bases identical to TRBD2. The V gene end was trimmed by 4 bases and the J gene end by 4 bases; junction bases not matched to a gene: 4. The CDR3 runs 16 residues. CDR1 and CDR2 from the germline V gene are LGHNA and YNFKEQ. This CDR3 reads CASSPATSGGADTQYF. The CDR3 nucleotides read TGTGCCAGCAGCCCCGCGACTAGCGGGGGGGCAGATACGCAGTATTTT.

CDR3 coding DNA: TGTGCCAGCAGCTTTGGAGGGGAGGCTGATAAAGCTTTCTTT. Translating gives CASSFGGEADKAFF. The rearrangement links TRBV5-5 to TRBJ1-1; TRBD1 is a possible D gene (5 bases). Trimming removed 2 bases from V and 9 bases from J, with 17 bases in between. The CDR3 sequence is 14 residues long. CDR1 SGHKS and CDR2 YYEKEE come from the germline V gene (reference sequence).

A few counts support this clone. The chain couples TRBV6-5 to TRBJ1-4; D might be TRBD1 (6 bases). The V end was cut by 6 bases, the J end by 2 bases, with 10 bases between. This CDR3 is built from 14 residues. CDR1 is MNHEY and CDR2 is SVGAGI in the germline V gene. The CDR3 nucleotides read TGTGCCAGCAGACCCCAGGGGACTAATGAAAAACTGTTTTTT. Residues: CASRPQGTNEKLFF.

The chain combines TRBV30 with TRBJ1-2, with 8 bases that match TRBD1. Trimming removed 2 bases from V and 1 base from J; junction bases left unmatched: 6. CDR3 length: 15 residues. The germline CDR1 and CDR2 sequences are GTSNPN and SVGIG (reference sequence). This CDR3 reads CAWSLGQAFNYGYTF. DNA for the CDR3: TGTGCCTGGAGTTTGGGACAGGCCTTTAACTATGGCTACACCTTC.

In its sample, this clone was seen once. The chain recombines TRBV29-1 with TRBJ2-1, with a tentative D call TRBD2 (5 bases). Deletions cut 3 bases from V and 5 bases from J, with 17 bases between. This CDR3 comprises 15 residues. From germline, CDR1 is SQVTM and CDR2 ANQGSEA. This CDR3 is CSVEALLAAHNEQFF. In DNA form, the CDR3 reads TGCAGCGTTGAGGCTCTTCTAGCAGCCCACAATGAGCAGTTCTTC.